This T cell receptor beta chain was recovered during a study of blood T cells in healthy people across ages. Study-wide findings and caveats: Whereas aged donors had fewer naive CD4+ cells, long-lived donors had more of them and higher diversity.

CDR3 size: 15 residues. Germline V gene data show CDR1 as SQVTM and CDR2 as ANQGSEA. V was clipped by 6 bases and J by 8 bases; unmatched bases: 10. Points on this clonotype: Antigen unknown.

For the second PCR, which ran for about 6 to 11 cycles, a sample-barcoded 5' primer and a J-beta primer mix were used. Every cDNA molecule bore a tag from a template-switch adaptor containing 12 random nucleotides. TCRdb reprocessed the 5' RACE reads with MiXCR, giving one entry per CDR3 protein. Of about 400,000 distinct CDR3 sequences listed, about 52% are singletons. The source material was blood. The chain joins TRBV29-1 to TRBJ2-1, with TRBD2 identical over 13 bases. This clonotype was obtained from a man aged 60 to 75 in good health. The CDR3 bases are TGCAGCGTCTGGACTAGCGGGAGAAAGGAAGATGAGCAGTTCTTC. As protein: CSVWTSGRKEDEQFF.